The clone carrying this T cell receptor beta chain was counted between two and nine times. What it binds is not known. The data originate from a study of beta chain features in type 1 diabetes. Overall study findings and caveats: In every one of the four CD4+ subsets, TCRB CDR3s were moderately but significantly shorter in Type 1 diabetes patients.

The whole isolated RNA underwent reverse transcription, so sequencing captured expressed TCRB transcripts. Only in-frame clones appear in the TCRdb table, and some are missing; sequencing was by immunoSEQ multiplex PCR. The data contain over 150,000 clones, approximately 8% of them seen just once; the ten biggest clones take up 0.5%. The CDR3 consists of 14 residues. V was pared by 8 bases and J by 6 bases, with 7 bases of the junction left unmatched. The germline gives CDR1 ENHRY, CDR2 SYGVKD. The sequence came from a man in his late teens or twenties with type 1 diabetes. The source material was central memory CD4+ T cells from blood. The chain joins TRBV10-3 to TRBJ2-7, with 13 bases identical to TRBD2. The CDR3 nucleotides are TGTGCCATCGGACTAGCGGGAGAACGGGGCGAGCAGTACTTC. This sequence encodes CAIGLAGERGEQYF.